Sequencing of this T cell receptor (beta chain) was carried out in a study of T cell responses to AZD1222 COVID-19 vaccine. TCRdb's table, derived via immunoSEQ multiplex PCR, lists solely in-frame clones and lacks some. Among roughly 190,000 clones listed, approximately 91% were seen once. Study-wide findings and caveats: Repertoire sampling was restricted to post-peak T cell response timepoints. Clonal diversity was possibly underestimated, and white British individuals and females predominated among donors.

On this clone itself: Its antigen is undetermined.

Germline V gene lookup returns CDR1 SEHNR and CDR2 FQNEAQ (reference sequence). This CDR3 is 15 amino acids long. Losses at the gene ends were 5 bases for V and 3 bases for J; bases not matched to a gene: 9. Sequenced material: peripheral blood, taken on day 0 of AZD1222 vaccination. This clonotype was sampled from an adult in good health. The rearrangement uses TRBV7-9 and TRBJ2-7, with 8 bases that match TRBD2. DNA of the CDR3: TGTGCCAGCAGCACATCAATAGCGGGAATCTACGAGCAGTACTTC. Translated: CASSTSIAGIYEQYF.